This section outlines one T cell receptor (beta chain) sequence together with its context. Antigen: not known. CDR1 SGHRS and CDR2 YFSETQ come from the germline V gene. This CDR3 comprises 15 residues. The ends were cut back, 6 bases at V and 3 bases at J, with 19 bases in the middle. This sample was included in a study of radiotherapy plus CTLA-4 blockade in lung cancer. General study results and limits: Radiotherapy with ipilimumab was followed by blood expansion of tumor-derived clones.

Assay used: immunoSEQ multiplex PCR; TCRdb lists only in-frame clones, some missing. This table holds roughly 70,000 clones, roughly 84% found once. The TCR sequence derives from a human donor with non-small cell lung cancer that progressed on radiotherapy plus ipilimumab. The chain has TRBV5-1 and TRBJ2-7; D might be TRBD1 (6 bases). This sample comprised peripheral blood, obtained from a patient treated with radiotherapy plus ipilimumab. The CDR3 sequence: CASIAGKGENYEQYV. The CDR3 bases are TGCGCCAGCATTGCCGGGAAGGGGGAAAACTACGAGCAGTACGTC.